Shown below are 6 T cell receptor beta chains from a single sample sequenced in a study of Ad26.COV2.S vaccination and SARS-CoV-2 variants. Treatment meaning: about 20 received Ad26.COV2.S at low or high dose, single or two shots; 5 received placebo; per-sample allocation not given. After the first vaccine or placebo injection, samples were drawn on day 63. Method: immunoSEQ multiplex PCR; TCRdb's copy keeps in-frame clones and lacks some. The sample records roughly 420,000 clones, 88% being singletons. The sequences come from peripheral blood, collected in a trial of Ad26.COV2.S vaccine versus placebo. Receptor source: a person aged 18-60 years who received the Ad26.COV2.S COVID-19 vaccine or a placebo.

The V gene is TRBV11-2, the J gene TRBJ2-5; D remains unclear. V lost 5 bases and J 2 bases, leaving 9 bases between the germline ends. The CDR3 runs to 13 residues. Germline assignment: CDR1 SGHAT and CDR2 FQNNGV. The CDR3 bases are TGTGCCAGCAGCGGCGACTTGCAAGAGACCCAGTACTTC. It specifies CASSGDLQETQYF.

This clone was seen just once. V and J are TRBV28 and TRBJ2-7; no definite D call. The germline V gene has CDR1 MDHEN and CDR2 SYDVKM. Trimming removed 2 bases from V and 3 bases from J, with 11 bases in between. The CDR3 is made up of 14 amino acids. CDR3 sequence reads: CASSLHGVDYEQYF. The CDR3 region has the DNA TGTGCCAGCAGTTTACATGGGGTAGACTACGAGCAGTACTTC.

The J gene is TRBJ2-2, the V gene TRBV3-1 (or the pseudogene TRBV3-2); 9 nucleotides match TRBD1. Trimming took 0 bases from V and 3 from J; bases not matched to a gene: 5. CDR3 length equals 17 residues. Per germline, CDR1 LGHDT and CDR2 YNNKEL (reference sequence). The CDR3 sequence is CASSQEGRTGDTGELFF. The CDR3 coding sequence is TGTGCCAGCAGCCAAGAGGGGAGGACAGGGGACACCGGGGAGCTGTTTTTT.

The chain is built from TRBV5-6 and TRBJ2-3; weak D call: TRBD2 (5 bases). The CDR3 extends over 15 amino acids. Germline lookup yields CDR1 SGHDT and CDR2 YYEEEE. Trimming stripped 1 base from V and 5 bases from J, with 14 bases between. The CDR3 loop reads CASSLMVRGLDTQYF. The CDR3 nucleotides read TGTGCCAGCAGCTTGATGGTCCGGGGTTTAGATACGCAGTATTTT.

V and J are TRBV11-3 and TRBJ2-3; TRBD2 matches 7 bases. CDR1 SGHNT and CDR2 YENEEA come from the germline V gene. CDR3 length equals 14 residues. V lost 5 bases, J lost 1 base, and 3 bases stayed unmatched. The CDR3 spells CASSGGLRTDTQYF. The CDR3 coding sequence is TGTGCCAGCAGCGGGGGACTACGCACAGATACGCAGTATTTT.

The V gene is TRBV5-6, the J gene TRBJ2-5; a weak D match, TRBD2 (7 bases). Trimming cost V 3 bases and J 1 base, with 13 bases left between them. Per germline, CDR1 SGHDT and CDR2 YYEEEE. This CDR3 has 15 amino acids. The CDR3 region is CASSWGGSRQETQYF. CDR3 bases: TGTGCCAGCAGCTGGGGGGGCTCCCGCCAAGAGACCCAGTACTTC.